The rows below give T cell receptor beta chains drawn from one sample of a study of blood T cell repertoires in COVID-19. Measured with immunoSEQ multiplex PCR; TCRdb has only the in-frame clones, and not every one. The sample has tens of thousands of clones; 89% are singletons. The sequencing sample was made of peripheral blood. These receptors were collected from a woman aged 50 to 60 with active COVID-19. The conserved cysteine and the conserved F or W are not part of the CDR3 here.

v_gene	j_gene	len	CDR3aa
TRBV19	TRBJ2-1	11	ASSITTGREQF
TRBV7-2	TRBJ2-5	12	ASSLGQVQETQY
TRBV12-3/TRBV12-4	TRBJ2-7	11	ASIPEGAHEQY
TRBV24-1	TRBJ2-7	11	ATSDGGGYEQY
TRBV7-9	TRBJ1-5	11	ASSGTGGQPQH
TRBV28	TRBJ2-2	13	ASSSGLAGVGELF
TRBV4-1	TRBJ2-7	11	ASSQVPLYEQY
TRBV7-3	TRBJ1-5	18	ASSLIWDRGRVGSNQPQH
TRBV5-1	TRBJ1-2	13	ASSTGTSNFYGYT
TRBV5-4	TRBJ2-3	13	ASSNLQGFTDTQY
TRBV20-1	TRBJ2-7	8	SARYDEQY
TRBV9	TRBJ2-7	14	ASSTTATGGSYEQY
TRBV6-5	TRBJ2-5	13	ASSYSRLAGETQY
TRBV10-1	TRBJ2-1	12	ASRGASGYNEQF
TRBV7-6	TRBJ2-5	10	ASSPPLETQY
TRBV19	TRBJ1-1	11	ASSPPVNTEAF
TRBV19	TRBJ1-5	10	ASGRQDQPQH
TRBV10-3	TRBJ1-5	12	AISEQGGHQPQH
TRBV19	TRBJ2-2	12	ASRGTVNTGELF
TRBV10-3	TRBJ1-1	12	AASRDRGNTEAF
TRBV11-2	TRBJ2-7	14	ASSLSASGSIHEQY
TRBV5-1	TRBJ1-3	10	ASSLAGNTIY
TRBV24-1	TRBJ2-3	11	AIRDRGTDTQY
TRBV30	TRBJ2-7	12	AWSPGTSGSGEY
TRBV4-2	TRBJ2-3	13	ASSLGGLAADTQY
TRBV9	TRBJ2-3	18	ASSAKLIAGEYGVTDTQY
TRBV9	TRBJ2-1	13	ASSVRLAGANEQF
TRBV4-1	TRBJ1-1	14	ASSQSLSQGRAEAF
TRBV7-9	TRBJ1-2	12	ASSPGQKSYGYT
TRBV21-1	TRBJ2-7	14	ASSPSGAGRSYEQY
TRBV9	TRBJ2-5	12	ASSVKDKRETQY
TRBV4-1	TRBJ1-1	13	ASSFYRGQDTEAF